This TCR beta chain was captured by sequencing in a study of human T cells and chemical hapten exposure. Study overall: The study lasted roughly 22 weeks, and patients were dosed weekly with diphenylcyclopropenone on the scalp throughout. Readings were taken at 6 days from patch tests that had applied 0.01% DPC to the upper back. TCR yields differed between samples (mainly from small differences in pooled library volume).

In germline, CDR1 is KGHDR, CDR2 SFDVKD. The CDR3 has 14 amino acids. Trimming shortened V by 5 bases and J by 9 bases, and 13 bases separated the two germline ends. General study findings and limits: Expanded TCRs showed more large CDR3 clusters than pre-sensitization or healthy control sets.

The time point here: patch test 1, 2 weeks after DPC sensitization. Treatment indicated: therapeutic diphenylcyclopropenone sensitization with weekly scalp DPC. The sample holds many counts of this clonotype. Antigen specificity is unknown. TCRdb re-called the RACE reads through MiXCR, storing one row per CDR3 protein. The sample holds some 380,000 distinct CDR3 sequences, more than 4.5% seen once. This receptor was obtained from a woman aged 50 to 65 with alopecia areata. Some clones in this sample may be carry-over from other donors' samples. This chain links TRBV24-1 with TRBJ1-6; D possibly corresponds to TRBD1 (5 bases). Sample: whole blood, taken in connection with sensitization to the hapten diphenylcyclopropenone (DPC). CDR3 sequence reads: CATSGGGAGSPLHF. CDR3 nucleotides: TGTGCCACCAGTGGAGGAGGGGCTGGTTCACCCCTCCACTTT.